Listed below are T cell receptor beta chains from one sample, sequenced in a study of T cells in Graves' hyperthyroidism and ophthalmopathy. TCRdb reprocessed the multiplex PCR reads via MiXCR and lists one record per CDR3 protein. In the table there are about 590,000 distinct CDR3 sequences, about 15% of which are singletons. Sequenced material: blood. These receptors came from a woman in her 30s with Graves' hyperthyroidism. CDR3s include the opening cysteine and the closing phenylalanine or tryptophan.

>TRBJ1-1|TRBV19
CASSIVFRGLNTEAFF
>TRBJ1-5|TRBV28
CASILGTGGGGQPQHF
>TRBJ2-7|TRBV20-1
CSATPSTGIYEQYF
>TRBJ1-6|TRBV9
CASSVGGPYNSPLHF
>TRBJ2-5|TRBV7-9
CASSERTTSAPETQYF
>TRBJ2-2|TRBV4-3
CASSLDRPGLAGTGELFF
>TRBJ1-2|TRBV24-1
CATSGNGYTF
>TRBJ2-1|TRBV27
CASSLHLLTSGSVNEQFF
>TRBJ2-7|TRBV30
CACDLEVPYEQYF
>TRBJ2-3|TRBV27
CASSWVRTTDTQYF
>TRBJ2-1|TRBV6-2/TRBV6-3
CARLGLAAYNEQFF
>TRBJ1-2|TRBV19
CASTGVHYGYTF
>TRBJ1-1|TRBV27
CASRSSPSDTEAFF
>TRBJ1-5|TRBV28
CASKGSYQPQHF
>TRBJ2-7|TRBV3-1
CASSQGLSYEQYF
>TRBJ2-1|TRBV25-1
CASSDRDRGRYNEQFF
>TRBJ1-2|TRBV7-9
CASSFSGTHKYGYTF
>TRBJ2-1|TRBV7-2
CANRDRNYNEQFF
>TRBJ1-1|TRBV19
CASSTRTMAFF
>TRBJ2-6|TRBV7-2
CASSFGQSSGANVLTF
>TRBJ1-2|TRBV6-6
CASSYGAGEYTGANYGYTF
>TRBJ1-5|TRBV5-5
CASSTQDDQPQHF
>TRBJ2-1|TRBV5-1
CASGRETGLYNEQFF
>TRBJ2-1|TRBV9
CASSVNSYNEQFF
>TRBJ1-2|TRBV28
CASIQGRQGATRGYTF
>TRBJ2-3|TRBV12-3/TRBV12-4
CASNQGQGDTQYF
>TRBJ2-3|TRBV28
CASSFGTGEEDTQYF
>TRBJ2-1|TRBV24-1
CATSDPGTSRRYNEQFF
>TRBJ2-2|TRBV6-2/TRBV6-3
CASSYYPGELFF
>TRBJ2-2|TRBV25-1
CASSPPGQGRSGELFF
>TRBJ2-1|TRBV9
CASSLSSPYNEQFF
>TRBJ2-2|TRBV3-1
CASSHSGTGTGELFF
>TRBJ2-7|TRBV5-1
CASSSQSYEQYF
>TRBJ1-1|TRBV18
CASSPPTGHPEAFF
>TRBJ1-5|TRBV18
CASSDPDRGPGQPQHF
>TRBJ2-1|TRBV6-1
CASREIGGDYNEQFF
>TRBJ2-3|TRBV5-1
CASSSWDRGRWTDTQYF
>TRBJ1-5|TRBV12-3/TRBV12-4
CASSSGDVLNQPQHF
>TRBJ2-4|TRBV7-9
CASSLATGADIQYF
>TRBJ2-1|TRBV20-1
CSAENRLVDEQFF
>TRBJ1-5|TRBV27
CASSRRVVRGNNQPQHF
>TRBJ1-4|TRBV18
CASRDSSHEKLFF
>TRBJ2-3|TRBV5-1
CASSLVGVGDTQYF
>TRBJ1-2|TRBV6-1
CASSNLHRSVGNPYGYTF
>TRBJ2-7|TRBV6-1
CASSPGPVTGVTGGPDEQYF
>TRBJ2-5|TRBV7-9
CASSTDLEETQYF
>TRBJ2-1|TRBV20-1
CSASGGVTRSSYNEQFF
>TRBJ2-7|TRBV6-1
CAVSVSSGPYEQYF
>TRBJ1-5|TRBV27
CASSLSGSPYSNQPQHF
>TRBJ2-4|TRBV2
CASNPAGLAGGRAKNIQYF
>TRBJ2-2|TRBV15
CATSPRAGGNTGELFF
>TRBJ2-7|TRBV7-9
CASSSWTSGSGYEQYF
>TRBJ2-3|TRBV30
CAWSGSGTDTQYF